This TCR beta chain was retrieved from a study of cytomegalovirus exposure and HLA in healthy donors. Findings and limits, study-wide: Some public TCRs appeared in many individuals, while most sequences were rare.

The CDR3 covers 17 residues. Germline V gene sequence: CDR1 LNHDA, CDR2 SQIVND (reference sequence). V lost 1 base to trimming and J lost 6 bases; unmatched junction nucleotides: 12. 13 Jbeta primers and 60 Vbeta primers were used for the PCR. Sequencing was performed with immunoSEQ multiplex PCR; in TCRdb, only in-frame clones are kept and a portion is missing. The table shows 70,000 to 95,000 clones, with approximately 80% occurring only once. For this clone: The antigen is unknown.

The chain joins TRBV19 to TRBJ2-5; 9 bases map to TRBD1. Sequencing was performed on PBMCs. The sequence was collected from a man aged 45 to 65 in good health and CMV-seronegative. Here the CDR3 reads CASSIGTGGGQGKTQYF. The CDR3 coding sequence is TGTGCCAGTAGTATAGGGACCGGCGGGGGACAGGGAAAGACCCAGTACTTC.